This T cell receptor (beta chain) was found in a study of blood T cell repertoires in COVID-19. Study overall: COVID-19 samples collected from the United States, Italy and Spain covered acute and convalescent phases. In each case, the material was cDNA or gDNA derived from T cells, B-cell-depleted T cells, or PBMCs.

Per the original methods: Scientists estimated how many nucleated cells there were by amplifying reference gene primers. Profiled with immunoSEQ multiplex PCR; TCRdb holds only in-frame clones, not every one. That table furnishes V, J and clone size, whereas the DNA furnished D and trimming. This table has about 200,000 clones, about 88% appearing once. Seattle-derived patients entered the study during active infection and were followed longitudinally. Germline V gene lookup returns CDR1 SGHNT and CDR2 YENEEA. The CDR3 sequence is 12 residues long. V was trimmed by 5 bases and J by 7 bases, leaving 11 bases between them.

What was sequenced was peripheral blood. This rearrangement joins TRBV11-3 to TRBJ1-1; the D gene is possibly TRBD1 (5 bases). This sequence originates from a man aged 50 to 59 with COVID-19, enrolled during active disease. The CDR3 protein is CASSSRGGEAFF. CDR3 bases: TGTGCCAGCAGCAGTCGGGGGGGTGAAGCTTTCTTT.